One and the same sample provided the 9 T cell receptor beta chains below, sequenced in a study of blood T cell repertoires in COVID-19. Profiled with immunoSEQ multiplex PCR; TCRdb holds only in-frame clones, not every one. This table has approximately 150,000 clones, around 84% appearing once. The material sequenced was peripheral blood. Receptors were obtained from a man in his thirties or forties with COVID-19, enrolled during active disease.

The chain couples TRBV13 to TRBJ1-2, with TRBD1 matching over 10 bases. The CDR3 runs to 15 residues. V shed 1 base and J 8 bases; nucleotides not matched to a gene: 7. Germline V gene data show CDR1 as PRHDT and CDR2 as FYEKMQ (reference sequence). The CDR3 nucleotides are TGTGCCAGCAGCTTAGTGAGACAGGGGGCGAGGGGCTACACCTTC. It encodes CASSLVRQGARGYTF. Drawing the rest from reference TRBV13 and TRBJ1-2, the complete variable domain is AAGVIQSPRHLIKEKRETATLKCYPIPRHDTVYWYQQGPGQDPQFLISFYEKMQSDKGSIPDRFSAQQFSDYHSELNMSSLELGDSALYFCASSLVRQGARGYTFGSGTRLTVV.

The chain is built from TRBV12-3 or TRBV12-4 and TRBJ1-1; maybe TRBD1 (6 bases). The CDR3 runs 12 residues. V was pared by 4 bases and J by 8 bases, with 11 bases between. For the CDR3, the DNA is TGTGCCAGCAGTTCGACAGGAACGGAAGCTTTCTTT. Translating gives CASSSTGTEAFF.

The chain combines TRBV4-2 with TRBJ2-2; D ambiguous. The CDR3 covers 16 residues. Deletions cut 0 bases from V and 2 bases from J, with 10 bases between. In germline, CDR1 is LGHNA, CDR2 YNFKEQ. CDR3 protein: CASSQDPTRNTGELFF. The CDR3 DNA reads TGTGCCAGCAGCCAAGATCCAACGAGAAACACCGGGGAGCTGTTTTTT.

The chain has TRBV10-3 and TRBJ1-2, with TRBD1 as a possible D gene (6 bases). V dropped 3 bases and J dropped 3 bases, with 8 bases sitting between them. Germline assignment: CDR1 ENHRY and CDR2 SYGVKD. The CDR3 consists of 13 residues. CDR3 residues: CAISDQGYYGYTF. CDR3 bases: TGTGCCATCAGTGATCAGGGGTACTATGGCTACACCTTC.

The gene calls are TRBV5-1 and TRBJ2-7, with D perhaps TRBD2 (5 bases). The CDR3 runs to 16 residues. V was shortened by 4 bases and J by 5 bases, with 22 bases between the two germline ends. In germline, CDR1 is SGHRS, CDR2 YFSETQ. The CDR3 DNA reads TGCGCCAGCAGCCGAACTACTAGTCGAACAGTCGACGAGCAGTACTTC. Translating it yields CASSRTTSRTVDEQYF.

This clone was seen just once. The V and J genes are TRBV19 and TRBJ1-4; 9 bases agree with TRBD1. With 3 bases clipped from V and 6 bases from J, the junction kept 5 bases outside the gene matches. Germline V CDR1 and CDR2: LNHDA, SQIVND (reference sequence). The CDR3 extends over 15 amino acids. The chain's CDR3 is CASSIETGGDEKLFF. The CDR3 DNA is TGTGCCAGTAGTATCGAGACAGGGGGTGATGAAAAACTGTTTTTT.

This chain connects TRBV14 to TRBJ2-1; perhaps TRBD2 as D (5 bases). Germline V lookup: CDR1 SGHDN, CDR2 FVKESK. Trimming stripped 3 bases from V and 9 bases from J, with 9 bases between. The CDR3 contains 12 residues. The CDR3 DNA reads as TGTGCCAGCAGCCATACTAGGACTGAGCAGTTCTTC. Encoded protein: CASSHTRTEQFF.

The chain links TRBV19 to TRBJ2-1; TRBD2 is a possible D gene (7 bases). Germline loops: CDR1 LNHDA, CDR2 SQIVND (reference sequence). The CDR3 totals 16 residues. V was cut by 10 bases and J by 4 bases, with 23 bases left in between. CDR3 sequence (DNA): TGTGCCACCAGGCAGCCGGGGGGCCTCATTTACAATGAGCAGTTCTTC. It yields the protein CATRQPGGLIYNEQFF.

This chain uses TRBV6-6 with TRBJ2-1; D is unclear. This CDR3 is built from 13 residues. Germline V gene data show CDR1 as MNHNY and CDR2 as SVGAGI (reference sequence). Trimming took off 4 bases at V and 3 bases at J, with 7 bases between the two ends. CDR3 DNA sequence: TGTGCCAGCAGTTCTTCCAGCTACAATGAGCAGTTCTTC. Amino acids: CASSSSSYNEQFF.